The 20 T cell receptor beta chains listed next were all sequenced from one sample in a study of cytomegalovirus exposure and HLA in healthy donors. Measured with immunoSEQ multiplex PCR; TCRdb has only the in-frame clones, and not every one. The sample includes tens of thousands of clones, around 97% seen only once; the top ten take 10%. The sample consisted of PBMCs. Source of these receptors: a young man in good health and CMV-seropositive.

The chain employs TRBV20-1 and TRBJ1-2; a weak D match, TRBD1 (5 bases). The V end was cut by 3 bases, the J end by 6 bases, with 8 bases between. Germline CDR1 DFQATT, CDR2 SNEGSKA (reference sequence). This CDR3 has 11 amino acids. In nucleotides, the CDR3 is TGCAGTGCTAGGCGGGGCAATGGCTACACCTTC. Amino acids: CSARRGNGYTF.

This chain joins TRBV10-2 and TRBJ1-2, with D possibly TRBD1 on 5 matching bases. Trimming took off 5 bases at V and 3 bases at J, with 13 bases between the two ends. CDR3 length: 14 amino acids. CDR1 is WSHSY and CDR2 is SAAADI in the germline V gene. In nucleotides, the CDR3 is TGCGCCAGCAGTACACTCAGGGTCGACTATGGCTACACCTTC. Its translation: CASSTLRVDYGYTF.

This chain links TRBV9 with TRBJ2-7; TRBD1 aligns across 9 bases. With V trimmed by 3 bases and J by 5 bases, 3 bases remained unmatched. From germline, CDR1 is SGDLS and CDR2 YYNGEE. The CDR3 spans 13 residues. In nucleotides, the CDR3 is TGTGCCAGCAGCGCGGGACAGGGAGACGAGCAGTACTTC. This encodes CASSAGQGDEQYF. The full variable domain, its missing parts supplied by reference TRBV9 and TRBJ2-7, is DSGVTQTPKHLITATGQRVTLRCSPRSGDLSVYWYQQSLDQGLQFLIQYYNGEERAKGNILERFSAQQFPDLHSELNLSSLELGDSALYFCASSAGQGDEQYFGPGTRLTVT.

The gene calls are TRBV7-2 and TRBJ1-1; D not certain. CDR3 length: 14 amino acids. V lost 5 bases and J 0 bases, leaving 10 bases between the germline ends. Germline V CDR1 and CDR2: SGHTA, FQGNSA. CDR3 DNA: TGTGCCAGCAGCCTACCGGAGATGAACACTGAAGCTTTCTTT. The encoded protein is CASSLPEMNTEAFF.

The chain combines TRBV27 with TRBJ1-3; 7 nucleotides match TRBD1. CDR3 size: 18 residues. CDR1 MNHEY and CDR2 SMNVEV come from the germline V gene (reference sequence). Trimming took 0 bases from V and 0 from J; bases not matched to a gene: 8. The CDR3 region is CASSLSKGAQSSGNTIYF. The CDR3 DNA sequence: TGTGCCAGCAGTTTATCGAAGGGGGCACAGAGCTCTGGAAACACCATATATTTT.

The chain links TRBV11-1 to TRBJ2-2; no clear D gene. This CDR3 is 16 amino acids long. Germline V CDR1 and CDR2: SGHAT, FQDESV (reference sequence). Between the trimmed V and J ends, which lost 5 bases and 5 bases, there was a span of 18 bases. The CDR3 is CASSDSLLDGTGELFF. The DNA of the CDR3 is TGTGCCAGCAGCGATAGCCTCCTCGACGGTACCGGGGAGCTGTTTTTT.

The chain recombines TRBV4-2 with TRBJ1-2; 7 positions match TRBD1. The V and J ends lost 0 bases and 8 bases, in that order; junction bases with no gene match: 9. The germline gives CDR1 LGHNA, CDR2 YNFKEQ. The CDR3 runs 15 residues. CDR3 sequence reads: CASSQDPMAGGGYTF. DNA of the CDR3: TGTGCCAGCAGCCAAGATCCTATGGCAGGGGGAGGCTACACCTTC.

The CDR3 here is CASSPAGGGNTEAFF. DNA for the CDR3: TGTGCCAGCAGCCCAGCCGGGGGGGGGAACACTGAAGCTTTCTTT. V is TRBV7-2 and J is TRBJ1-1, with D possibly being TRBD1 (5 bases). This CDR3 contains 15 residues. V lost 5 bases and J lost 1, with 14 bases in between. Germline V gene data show CDR1 as SGHTA and CDR2 as FQGNSA.

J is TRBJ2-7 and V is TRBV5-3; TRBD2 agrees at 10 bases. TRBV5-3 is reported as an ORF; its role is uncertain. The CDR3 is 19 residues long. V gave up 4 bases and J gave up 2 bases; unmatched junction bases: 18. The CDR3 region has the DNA TGTGCCAGAAGCCCTTGGAGTGGACTAGCGGCTCATAAACCCTACGAGCAGTACTTC. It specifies CARSPWSGLAAHKPYEQYF.

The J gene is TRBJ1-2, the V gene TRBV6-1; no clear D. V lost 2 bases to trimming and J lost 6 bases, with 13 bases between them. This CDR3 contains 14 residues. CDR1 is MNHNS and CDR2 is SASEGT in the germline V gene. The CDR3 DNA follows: TGTGCCAGCAGTGAACCCCCAGATAATAATGGCTACACCTTC. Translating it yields CASSEPPDNNGYTF.

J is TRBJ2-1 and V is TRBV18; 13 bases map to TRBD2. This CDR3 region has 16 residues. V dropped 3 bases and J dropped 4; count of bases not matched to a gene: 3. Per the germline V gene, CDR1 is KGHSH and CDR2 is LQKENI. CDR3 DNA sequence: TGTGCCAGCTCACCTACACTAGCGGGAGGGTACAATGAGCAGTTCTTC. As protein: CASSPTLAGGYNEQFF. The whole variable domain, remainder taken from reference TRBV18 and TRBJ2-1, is NAGVMQNPRHLVRRRGQEARLRCSPMKGHSHVYWYRQLPEEGLKFMVYLQKENIIDESGMPKERFSAEFPKEGPSILRIQQVVRGDSAAYFCASSPTLAGGYNEQFFGPGTRLTVL.

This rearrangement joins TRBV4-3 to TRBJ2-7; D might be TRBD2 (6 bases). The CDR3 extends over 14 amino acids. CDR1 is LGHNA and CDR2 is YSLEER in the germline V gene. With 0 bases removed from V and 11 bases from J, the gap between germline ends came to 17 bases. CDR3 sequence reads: CASSQDPSVWVEYF. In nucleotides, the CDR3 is TGCGCCAGCAGCCAAGATCCTAGCGTCTGGGTAGAGTACTTC.

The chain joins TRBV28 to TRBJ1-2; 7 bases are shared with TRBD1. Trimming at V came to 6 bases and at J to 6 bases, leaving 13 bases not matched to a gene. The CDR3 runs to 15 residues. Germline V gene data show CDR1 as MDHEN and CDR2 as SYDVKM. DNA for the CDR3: TGTGCCAGCAGCCGGAACTTCAGGGGGATCAATGGCTACACCTTC. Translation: CASSRNFRGINGYTF.

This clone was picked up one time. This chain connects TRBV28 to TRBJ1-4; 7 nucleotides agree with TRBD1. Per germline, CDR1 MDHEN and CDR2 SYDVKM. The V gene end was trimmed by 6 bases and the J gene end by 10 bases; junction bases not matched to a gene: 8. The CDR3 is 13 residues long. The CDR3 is CASRLQGGGKLFF. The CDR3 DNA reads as TGTGCCAGCAGGCTGCAGGGGGGTGGAAAACTGTTTTTT.

As DNA, the CDR3 is TGTGCCAGCAGGAGCGGGGGCAACTATGGCTACACCTTC. Its protein product is CASRSGGNYGYTF. The chain uses TRBV6-4 and TRBJ1-2, with a weak D call TRBD1 (6 bases). V was cut by 6 bases and J by 2 bases, with 10 bases left in between. CDR3 length: 13 amino acids. Germline CDR1 MRHNA, CDR2 SNTAGT.

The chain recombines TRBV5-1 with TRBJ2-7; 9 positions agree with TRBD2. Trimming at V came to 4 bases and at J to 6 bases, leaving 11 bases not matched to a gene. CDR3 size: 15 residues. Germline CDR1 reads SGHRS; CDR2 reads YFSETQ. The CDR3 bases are TGCGCCAGCAGCCCGGAAGGGACTAGCTTAGGCGAGCAGTACTTC. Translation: CASSPEGTSLGEQYF.

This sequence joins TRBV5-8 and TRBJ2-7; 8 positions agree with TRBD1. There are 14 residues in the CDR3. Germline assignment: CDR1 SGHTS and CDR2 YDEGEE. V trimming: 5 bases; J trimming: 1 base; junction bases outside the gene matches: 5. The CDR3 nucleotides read TGTGCCAGCAGACCCAGGGGGCGTTCCTACGAGCAGTACTTC. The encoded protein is CASRPRGRSYEQYF.

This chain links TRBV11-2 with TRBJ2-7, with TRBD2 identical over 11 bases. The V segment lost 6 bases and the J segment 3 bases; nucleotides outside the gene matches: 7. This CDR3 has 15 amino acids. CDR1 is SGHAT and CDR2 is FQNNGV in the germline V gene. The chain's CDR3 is CASSLLAGAVYEQYF. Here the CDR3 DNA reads TGTGCCAGCAGTTTACTAGCGGGAGCTGTCTACGAGCAGTACTTC.

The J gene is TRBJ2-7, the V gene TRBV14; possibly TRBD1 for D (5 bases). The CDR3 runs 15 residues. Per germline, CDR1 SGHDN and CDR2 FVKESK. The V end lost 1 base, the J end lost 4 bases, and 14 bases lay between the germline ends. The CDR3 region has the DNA TGTGCCAGCAGCCAAGGGCAGGGCCTACAGTACGAGCAGTACTTC. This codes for CASSQGQGLQYEQYF.

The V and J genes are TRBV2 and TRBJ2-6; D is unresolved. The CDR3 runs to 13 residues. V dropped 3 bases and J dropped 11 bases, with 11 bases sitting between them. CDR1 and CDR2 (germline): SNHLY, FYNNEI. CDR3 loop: CASSEIIGYVLTF. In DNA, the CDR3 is TGTGCCAGCAGTGAGATTATCGGGTACGTCCTGACTTTC.